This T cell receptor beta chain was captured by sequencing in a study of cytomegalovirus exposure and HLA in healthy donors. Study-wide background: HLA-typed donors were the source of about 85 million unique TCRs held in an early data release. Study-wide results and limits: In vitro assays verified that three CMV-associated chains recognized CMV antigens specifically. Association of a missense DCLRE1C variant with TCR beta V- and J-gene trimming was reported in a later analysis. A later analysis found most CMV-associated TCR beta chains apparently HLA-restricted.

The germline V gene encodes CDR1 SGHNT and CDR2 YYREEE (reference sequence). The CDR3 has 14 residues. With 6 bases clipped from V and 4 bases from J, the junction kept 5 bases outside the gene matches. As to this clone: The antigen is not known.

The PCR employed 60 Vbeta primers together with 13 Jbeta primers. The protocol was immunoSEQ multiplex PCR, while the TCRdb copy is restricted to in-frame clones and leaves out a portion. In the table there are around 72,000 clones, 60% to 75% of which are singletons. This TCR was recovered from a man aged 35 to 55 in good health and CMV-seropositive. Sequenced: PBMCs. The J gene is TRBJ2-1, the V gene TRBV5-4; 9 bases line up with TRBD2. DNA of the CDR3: TGTGCCAGCAAACGAGCGGGGGGATACAATGAGCAGTTCTTC. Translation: CASKRAGGYNEQFF.